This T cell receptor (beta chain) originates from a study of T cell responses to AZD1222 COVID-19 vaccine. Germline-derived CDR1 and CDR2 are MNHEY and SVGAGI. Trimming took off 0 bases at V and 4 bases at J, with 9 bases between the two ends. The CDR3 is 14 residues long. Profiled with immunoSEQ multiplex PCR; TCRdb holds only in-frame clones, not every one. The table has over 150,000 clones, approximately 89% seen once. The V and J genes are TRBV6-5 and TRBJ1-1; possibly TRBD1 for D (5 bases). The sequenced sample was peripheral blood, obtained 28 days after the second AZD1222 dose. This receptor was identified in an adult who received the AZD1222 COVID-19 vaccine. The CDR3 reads CASSYSGGTTEAFF. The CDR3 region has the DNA TGTGCCAGCAGTTACTCGGGGGGGACCACTGAAGCTTTCTTT.